These 32 T cell receptor beta chains were all obtained from the same sample, sequenced in a study of cytomegalovirus exposure and HLA in healthy donors. PCR used 60 Vbeta primers and 13 Jbeta primers. Some clones are missing from TCRdb's copy, which holds only in-frame ones; the method was immunoSEQ multiplex PCR. The sample lists roughly 150,000 clones; about 80% were seen once. The source material was PBMCs. The receptors shown here come from a man aged 25 to 40 in good health.

On this clone itself: Other DNA sequences in this specimen translate into the identical CDR3. This chain uses TRBV19 with TRBJ1-5; TRBD1 matches at 10 bases. The CDR3 is 15 amino acids. Germline V gene data show CDR1 as LNHDA and CDR2 as SQIVND (reference sequence). V was clipped by 9 bases and J by 9 bases; unmatched bases: 14. In DNA form, the CDR3 reads TGTGCCAGCAGTCTGGGACAGGGGCCGACGGGGCCCCAGCATTTT. It specifies CASSLGQGPTGPQHF. The entire variable domain, with the rest obtained from reference TRBV19 and TRBJ1-5, is as follows: DGGITQSPKYLFRKEGQNVTLSCEQNLNHDAMYWYRQDPGQGLRLIYYSQIVNDFQKGDIAEGYSVSREKKESFPLTVTSAQKNPTAFYLCASSLGQGPTGPQHFGDGTRLSIL.

The genes are TRBV7-9 and TRBJ2-2; 10 bases line up with TRBD2. Germline CDR1 and CDR2: SEHNR and FQNEAQ (reference sequence). After removal of 5 bases from V and 0 bases from J, the junction contained 3 bases not matched to a gene. This CDR3 is built from 16 residues. The CDR3 DNA reads TGTGCCAGCAGCGACACTAGCGGGACGAACACCGGGGAGCTGTTTTTT. Translated: CASSDTSGTNTGELFF.

The genes are TRBV4-2 and TRBJ2-1, with 12 nucleotides matching TRBD2. The junction had 14 bases not matched to a gene; V was cut back by 1 base and J by 7 bases. Germline V gene lookup returns CDR1 LGHNA and CDR2 YNFKEQ. The CDR3 extends over 19 amino acids. Here the CDR3 reads CASSQGTSGVVWGGNEQFF. The CDR3 DNA is TGTGCCAGCAGCCAAGGGACTAGCGGGGTTGTGTGGGGAGGTAATGAGCAGTTCTTC.

The chain joins TRBV27 to TRBJ2-7; TRBD1 matches 7 bases. This CDR3 has 13 amino acids. V dropped 5 bases and J dropped 9; count of bases not matched to a gene: 10. Looked up from germline, CDR1 is MNHEY and CDR2 is SMNVEV (reference sequence). The CDR3 coding sequence is TGTGCCAGCAGTCCTTGGGACAGACGCCGGCAGTACTTC. Residues: CASSPWDRRRQYF.

The chain carries TRBV7-9 and TRBJ1-2, with D possibly being TRBD1 (5 bases). CDR3 length: 15 residues. Germline V gene data show CDR1 as SEHNR and CDR2 as FQNEAQ (reference sequence). The V end lost 1 base, the J end lost 6 bases, and 15 bases lay between the germline ends. The CDR3 DNA follows: TGTGCCAGCAGCTTAGTGGGGGGGTGGTCGGATGGCTACACCTTC. The encoded protein is CASSLVGGWSDGYTF.

This clone showed up just once. The rearrangement links TRBV7-2 to TRBJ2-6; TRBD1 might be the D (5 bases). V lost 6 bases and J lost 0, with 9 bases in between. This CDR3 has 15 amino acids. In germline, CDR1 is SGHTA, CDR2 FQGNSA. CDR3 coding DNA: TGTGCCAGCAGTCTCACAGGCTCTGGGGCCAACGTCCTGACTTTC. It is translated as CASSLTGSGANVLTF.

The chain joins TRBV18 to TRBJ2-1; D not certain. The CDR3 is 13 residues long. V lost 2 bases to trimming and J lost 8 bases, with 10 bases between them. The V gene's germline CDR1 is KGHSH and CDR2 LQKENI. The CDR3 sequence is CASSPGQNHEQFF. The CDR3 DNA reads TGTGCCAGCTCACCAGGGCAGAACCATGAGCAGTTCTTC.

The gene calls are TRBV28 and TRBJ2-7; D may be TRBD2 (5 bases). Trimming removed 5 bases from V and 3 bases from J, with 8 bases in between. Germline V gene sequence: CDR1 MDHEN, CDR2 SYDVKM. The length of the CDR3 is 12 residues. The CDR3 protein is CASSVGVYEQYF. The CDR3 DNA reads TGTGCCAGCAGTGTCGGGGTCTACGAGCAGTACTTC.

The CDR3, as DNA: TGTGCCAGCAGCTTAGGCCCTCCAAGGGAGAGGGATGGCTACACCTTC. Translation gives CASSLGPPRERDGYTF. The chain employs TRBV13 and TRBJ1-2; D not resolved. Looked up from germline, CDR1 is PRHDT and CDR2 is FYEKMQ (reference sequence). V lost 0 bases and J 6 bases, leaving 17 bases between the germline ends. The length of the CDR3 is 16 residues.

The chain links TRBV7-8 to TRBJ2-1; 7 bases are shared with TRBD2. J gave up 0 bases and V 3 bases, and 11 bases lay outside the gene matches. The CDR3 totals 18 residues. Germline values: CDR1 SGHVS, CDR2 FQNEAQ. The CDR3 DNA reads as TGTGCCAGCAGCTTTGATTACGCGGGAGTTCCCTCCTACAATGAGCAGTTCTTC. It translates to CASSFDYAGVPSYNEQFF.

The chain uses TRBV5-8 and TRBJ2-1, with TRBD2 matching 8 bases. Trimming cost V 7 bases and J 9 bases; bases outside gene matches: 3. The CDR3 extends over 11 amino acids. The germline gives CDR1 SGHTS, CDR2 YDEGEE. The CDR3 DNA follows: TGTGCCAGCTACGCGGGAGGTGAGCAGTTCTTC. Protein sequence: CASYAGGEQFF.

This clone showed up just once. Its ends do not fully match the called genes, so a read error is possible. V usage is TRBV7-7 and J usage is TRBJ2-1; perhaps TRBD1 as D (6 bases). Germline V gene data show CDR1 as SSHAT and CDR2 as FNYEAQ (reference sequence). The CDR3 is made up of 14 amino acids. The CDR3 protein is CASSPSQRGNEQFF. As DNA, the CDR3 is TGTGCTAGCAGCCCCAGTCAGAGGGGGAATGAGCAGTTCTTC.

In its sample, this clone was seen a few times. V gene TRBV11-2 combines with J gene TRBJ2-7; TRBD2 matches at 14 bases. V lost 7 bases and J lost 7; bases outside the gene matches: 9. Germline CDR1 is SGHAT and CDR2 is FQNNGV. This CDR3 has 15 residues. CDR3 protein: CASNPGTSGSREQYF. In nucleotides, the CDR3 is TGTGCCAGCAACCCAGGGACTAGCGGGAGTCGGGAGCAGTACTTC.

V gene TRBV10-1 combines with J gene TRBJ2-7, with 8 bases lining up with TRBD2. V was clipped by 3 bases and J by 2 bases; unmatched bases: 3. The CDR3 length is 14 residues. Per germline, CDR1 WNHNN and CDR2 SYGVQD (reference sequence). CDR3 sequence: CASSETSGTYEQYF. The CDR3 coding sequence is TGCGCCAGCAGTGAAACTAGCGGCACCTACGAGCAGTACTTC.

The rearrangement links TRBV23-1 to TRBJ1-5; unclear D gene. TRBV23-1 is known as an ORF, though its function is uncertain. The CDR3 consists of 16 residues. V dropped 4 bases and J dropped 0 bases, with 13 bases sitting between them. This CDR3 reads CASSRYSGYSNQPQHF. The CDR3 region has the DNA TGCGCCAGCAGTCGATACAGTGGCTATAGCAATCAGCCCCAGCATTTT.

The chain combines TRBV28 with TRBJ2-7; 9 bases are shared with TRBD2. V shed 5 bases, J shed 0 bases, and the junction held 5 bases outside the gene matches. The CDR3 length is 15 residues. Germline lookup yields CDR1 MDHEN and CDR2 SYDVKM. The CDR3 sequence: CASSARLADSYEQYF. As DNA, the CDR3 is TGTGCCAGCAGTGCCCGACTAGCGGACTCCTACGAGCAGTACTTC.

The J gene is TRBJ1-2, the V gene TRBV28; D may be TRBD1 (6 bases). There are 13 residues in the CDR3. Trimming cost V 2 bases and J 3 bases, with 7 bases left between them. CDR1 is MDHEN, CDR2 SYDVKM, per germline. This CDR3 is CASSLEGDYGYTF. The CDR3 DNA reads TGTGCCAGCAGTTTAGAGGGGGACTATGGCTACACCTTC.

V usage is TRBV9 and J usage is TRBJ2-1, with TRBD2 matching over 7 bases. This CDR3 spans 17 amino acids. Losses at the gene ends were 0 bases for V and 0 bases for J; bases not matched to a gene: 6. CDR1 is SGDLS, CDR2 YYNGEE, per germline. The CDR3 nucleotides read TGTGCCAGCAGCGTAGCAGGGAGCGGGGTCTCCTACAATGAGCAGTTCTTC. It codes for CASSVAGSGVSYNEQFF.

This clone has just a few counts. The V gene is TRBV19, the J gene TRBJ2-7; D is perhaps TRBD2 (6 bases). V was shortened by 5 bases and J by 6 bases, with 14 bases between the two germline ends. Germline V gives CDR1 LNHDA, CDR2 SQIVND (reference sequence). CDR3 length: 13 residues. The CDR3 DNA reads TGTGCCAGTAGTTTCGCGGGGCCCGGCGAGCAGTACTTC. The encoded protein is CASSFAGPGEQYF.

The chain has TRBV9 and TRBJ1-2; no firm D call. The CDR3 consists of 15 residues. Trimming pared 0 bases from V and 6 bases from J, leaving 15 bases between. Germline CDR1 and CDR2: SGDLS and YYNGEE. As DNA, the CDR3 is TGTGCCAGCAGCGTAGAGACCGGGTCCAGAGATGGCTACACCTTC. It specifies CASSVETGSRDGYTF.

The V gene is TRBV6-1, the J gene TRBJ2-3; TRBD1 is a possible D gene (6 bases). V lost 10 bases and J 2 bases, leaving 13 bases between the germline ends. CDR1 MNHNS and CDR2 SASEGT come from the germline V gene. This CDR3 spans 13 amino acids. CDR3 residues: CATADSPTDTQYF. As DNA, the CDR3 is TGTGCCACCGCGGACAGTCCCACAGATACGCAGTATTTT.

This rearrangement joins TRBV6-1 to TRBJ2-1, with 9 nucleotides matching TRBD2. The CDR3 sequence is 14 residues long. Germline CDR1 and CDR2: MNHNS and SASEGT. After removal of 6 bases from V and 8 bases from J, the junction contained 8 bases not matched to a gene. The CDR3 loop reads CASSRTSEGDEQFF. DNA for the CDR3: TGTGCCAGCAGCCGGACTAGCGAGGGAGATGAGCAGTTCTTC.

This clone was seen just once. The chain joins TRBV18 to TRBJ2-7, with TRBD2 matching 10 bases. Trimming took 3 bases from V and 6 from J; bases not matched to a gene: 8. The CDR3 is 15 amino acids. Germline V gene sequence: CDR1 KGHSH, CDR2 LQKENI. Here the CDR3 DNA reads TGTGCCAGCTCACCGACTAGCGGGTCTCCCCTCGAGCAGTACTTC. This sequence encodes CASSPTSGSPLEQYF.

The chain joins TRBV7-3 to TRBJ2-1; D is perhaps TRBD1 (7 bases). The germline V gene has CDR1 SGHTA and CDR2 FQGTGA. V lost 5 bases to trimming and J lost 9 bases, with 20 bases between them. The CDR3 has 15 amino acids. The CDR3 sequence is CASSPEGAAGGEQFF. The CDR3 DNA sequence: TGTGCCAGCAGCCCCGAGGGGGCCGCCGGGGGTGAGCAGTTCTTC.

This clone has just one count. The rearrangement uses TRBV29-1 and TRBJ2-7; 7 nucleotides match TRBD1. The CDR3 is made up of 13 amino acids. The V gene end was trimmed by 2 bases and the J gene end by 2 bases; junction bases not matched to a gene: 3. Per germline, CDR1 SQVTM and CDR2 ANQGSEA. CDR3 in DNA: TGCAGCGTTGAATGGCAGGGGGCCTACGAGCAGTACTTC. Translation gives CSVEWQGAYEQYF.

V and J are TRBV7-2 and TRBJ2-5; perhaps TRBD2 as D (5 bases). The CDR3 loop spans 14 amino acids. V was clipped by 5 bases and J by 2 bases, with 12 bases between them. Germline V gene lookup returns CDR1 SGHTA and CDR2 FQGNSA. The CDR3 region is CASSQSGRQETQYF. For the CDR3, the DNA is TGTGCCAGCAGCCAGAGCGGCAGGCAAGAGACCCAGTACTTC. Full variable domain (rest looked up from reference TRBV7-2 and TRBJ2-5): GAGVSQSPSNKVTEKGKDVELRCDPISGHTALYWYRQSLGQGLEFLIYFQGNSAPDKSGLPSDRFSAERTGGSVSTLTIQRTQQEDSAVYLCASSQSGRQETQYFGPGTRLLVL.

This sequence joins TRBV7-8 and TRBJ1-3; D remains ambiguous. Trimming took 2 bases from V and 2 from J, leaving 10 bases between them. Germline V gives CDR1 SGHVS, CDR2 FQNEAQ. This CDR3 contains 15 residues. The CDR3 loop reads CASSLLGGPGNTIYF. CDR3 sequence (DNA): TGTGCCAGCAGCTTATTAGGTGGGCCTGGAAACACCATATATTTT.

V and J are TRBV19 and TRBJ2-1; 11 nucleotides align to TRBD2. Trimming at V came to 4 bases and at J to 3 bases, leaving 2 bases not matched to a gene. The CDR3 contains 15 residues. CDR1 and CDR2 from the germline V gene are LNHDA and SQIVND (reference sequence). The DNA of the CDR3 is TGTGCCAGTAGTAAGACTAGCGGGGACTACAATGAGCAGTTCTTC. Translation gives CASSKTSGDYNEQFF.

The chain carries TRBV7-8 and TRBJ1-5; 7 positions agree with TRBD1. The J segment lost 6 bases and the V segment lost 0 bases, leaving 2 bases of the junction unmatched. Per the germline V gene, CDR1 is SGHVS and CDR2 is FQNEAQ. The CDR3 runs to 14 residues. DNA for the CDR3: TGTGCCAGCAGCTTAGCCAGGGGGGCTCAGCCCCAGCATTTT. Protein product: CASSLARGAQPQHF.

CDR3 region: CASSVLPGQGETQYF. The CDR3 DNA reads TGTGCCAGCAGTGTCCTACCGGGACAGGGAGAGACCCAGTACTTC. The chain combines TRBV2 with TRBJ2-5, with 9 bases lining up with TRBD1. The V gene's germline CDR1 is SNHLY and CDR2 FYNNEI. The CDR3 consists of 15 residues. J lost 4 bases, V lost 4 bases, and 7 bases had no gene match.

A word on this clone: One end of the junction fails to match germline, which may point to a read error. The chain couples TRBV7-9 to TRBJ2-7; TRBD1 might be the D (6 bases). The CDR3 spans 13 residues. The germline V gene has CDR1 SEHNR and CDR2 FQNEAQ (reference sequence). CDR3 DNA: TGTTCCAGCAGCCCTACAGGGACCTACGAGCAGTACTTC. Amino acids: CSSSPTGTYEQYF. The entire variable domain, with the rest obtained from reference TRBV7-9 and TRBJ2-7, is as follows: DTGVSQNPRHKITKRGQNVTFRCDPISEHNRLYWYRQTLGQGPEFLTYFQNEAQLEKSRLLSDRFSAERPKGSFSTLEIQRTEQGDSAMYLCSSSPTGTYEQYFGPGTRLTVT.

The J gene is TRBJ1-1, the V gene TRBV9; D not resolved. The CDR3 covers 16 residues. V lost 0 bases, J lost 3 bases, and 15 bases lay in between. CDR1 and CDR2 (germline): SGDLS, YYNGEE. The CDR3 loop is CASSVAGGLKDTEAFF. For the CDR3, the DNA is TGTGCCAGCAGCGTAGCGGGAGGCCTTAAGGACACTGAAGCTTTCTTT.